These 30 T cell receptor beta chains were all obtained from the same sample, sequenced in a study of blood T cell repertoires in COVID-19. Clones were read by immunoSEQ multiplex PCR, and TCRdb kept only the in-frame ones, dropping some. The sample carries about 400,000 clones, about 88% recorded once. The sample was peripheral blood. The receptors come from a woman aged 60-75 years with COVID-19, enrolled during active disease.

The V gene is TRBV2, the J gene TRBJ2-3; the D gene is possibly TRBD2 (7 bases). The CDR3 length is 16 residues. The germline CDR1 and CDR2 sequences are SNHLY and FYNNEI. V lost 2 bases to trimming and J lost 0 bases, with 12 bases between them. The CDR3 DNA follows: TGTGCCAGCAGTGAAAGGGGGGGGGCGAGCACAGATACGCAGTATTTT. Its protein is CASSERGGASTDTQYF.

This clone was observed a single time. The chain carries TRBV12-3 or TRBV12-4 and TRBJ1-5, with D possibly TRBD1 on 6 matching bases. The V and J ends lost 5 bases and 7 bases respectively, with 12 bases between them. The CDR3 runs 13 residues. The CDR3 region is CASSSQGSQPQHF. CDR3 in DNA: TGTGCCAGCAGTAGCCAGGGGTCCCAGCCCCAGCATTTT.

Written as DNA, the CDR3 is TGTGCCAGCCGTCGGGGGGGGAACACTGAAGCTTTCTTT. Translated, it gives CASRRGGNTEAFF. The chain has TRBV2 and TRBJ1-1; a possible D gene is TRBD1 (5 bases). Trimming stripped 8 bases from V and 1 base from J, with 11 bases between. CDR1 and CDR2 from the germline V gene are SNHLY and FYNNEI. The CDR3 length is 13 residues.

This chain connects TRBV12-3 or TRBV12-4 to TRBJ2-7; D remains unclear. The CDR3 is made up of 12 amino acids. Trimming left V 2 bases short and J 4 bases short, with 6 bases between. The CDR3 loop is CASSLSRYEQYF. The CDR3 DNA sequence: TGTGCCAGCAGTTTAAGCAGGTACGAGCAGTACTTC.

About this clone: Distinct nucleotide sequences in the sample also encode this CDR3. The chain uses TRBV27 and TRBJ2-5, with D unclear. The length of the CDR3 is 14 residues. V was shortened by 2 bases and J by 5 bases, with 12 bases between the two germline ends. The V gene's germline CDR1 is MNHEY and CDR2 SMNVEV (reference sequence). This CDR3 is CASSLGLAGETQYF. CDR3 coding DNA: TGTGCCAGCAGTTTAGGTTTAGCCGGTGAGACCCAGTACTTC.

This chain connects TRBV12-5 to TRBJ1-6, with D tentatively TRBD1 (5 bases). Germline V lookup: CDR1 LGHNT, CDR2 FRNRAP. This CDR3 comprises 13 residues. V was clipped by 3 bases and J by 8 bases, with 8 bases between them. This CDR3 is CASGFQGDSPLHF. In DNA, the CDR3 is TGTGCTAGTGGTTTCCAAGGGGATTCACCCCTCCACTTT.

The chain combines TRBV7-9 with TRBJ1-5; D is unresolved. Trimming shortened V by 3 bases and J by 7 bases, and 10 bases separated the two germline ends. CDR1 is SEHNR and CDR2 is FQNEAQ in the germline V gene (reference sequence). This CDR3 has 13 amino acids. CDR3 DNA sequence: TGTGCCAGCAGCTTCTTGGGAGGGCAGCCCCAGCATTTT. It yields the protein CASSFLGGQPQHF.

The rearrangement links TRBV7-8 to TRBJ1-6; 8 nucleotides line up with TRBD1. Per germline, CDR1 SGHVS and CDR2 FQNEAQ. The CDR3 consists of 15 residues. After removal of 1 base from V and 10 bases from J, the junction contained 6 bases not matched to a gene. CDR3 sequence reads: CASSLVPGGKSPLHF. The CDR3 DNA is TGTGCCAGCAGCTTAGTCCCAGGGGGCAAATCACCCCTCCACTTT.

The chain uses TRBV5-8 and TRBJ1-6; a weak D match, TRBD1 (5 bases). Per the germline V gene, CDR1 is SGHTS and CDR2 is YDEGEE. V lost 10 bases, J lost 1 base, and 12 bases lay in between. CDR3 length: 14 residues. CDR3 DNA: TGTGCCTCCAGGGTTTCGTCCTATAATTCACCCCTCCACTTT. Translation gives CASRVSSYNSPLHF. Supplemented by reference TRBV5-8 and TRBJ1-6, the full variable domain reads EAGVTQSPTHLIKTRGQQATLRCSPISGHTSVYWYQQALGLGLQFLLWYDEGEERNRGNFPPRFSGRQFPNYSSELNVNALELEDSALYLCASRVSSYNSPLHFGNGTRLTVT.

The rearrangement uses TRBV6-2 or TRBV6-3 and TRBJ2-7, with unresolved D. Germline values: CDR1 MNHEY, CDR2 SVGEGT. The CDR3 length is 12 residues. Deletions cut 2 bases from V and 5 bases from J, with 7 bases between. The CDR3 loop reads CASSYAHHEQYF. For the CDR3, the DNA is TGTGCCAGCAGTTACGCGCACCACGAGCAGTACTTC.

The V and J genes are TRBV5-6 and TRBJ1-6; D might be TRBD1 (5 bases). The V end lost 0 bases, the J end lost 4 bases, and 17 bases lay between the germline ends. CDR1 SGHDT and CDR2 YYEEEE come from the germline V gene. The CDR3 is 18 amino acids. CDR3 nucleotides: TGTGCCAGCAGCTTGGCCGCCCGATTGGGGGGGTATAATTCACCCCTCCACTTT. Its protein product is CASSLAARLGGYNSPLHF.

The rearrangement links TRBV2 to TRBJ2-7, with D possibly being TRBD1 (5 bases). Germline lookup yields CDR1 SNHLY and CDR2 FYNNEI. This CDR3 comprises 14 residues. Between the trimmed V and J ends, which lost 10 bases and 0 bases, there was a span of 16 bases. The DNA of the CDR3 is TGTGCCACCCGTCTGGGGCCTAACTCCTACGAGCAGTACTTC. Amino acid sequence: CATRLGPNSYEQYF.

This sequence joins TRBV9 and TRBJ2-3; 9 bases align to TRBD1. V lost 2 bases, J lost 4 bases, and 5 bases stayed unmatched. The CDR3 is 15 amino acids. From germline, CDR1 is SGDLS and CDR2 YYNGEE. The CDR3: CASSVGTGIADTQYF. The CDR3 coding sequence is TGTGCCAGCAGCGTGGGGACAGGGATTGCAGATACGCAGTATTTT.

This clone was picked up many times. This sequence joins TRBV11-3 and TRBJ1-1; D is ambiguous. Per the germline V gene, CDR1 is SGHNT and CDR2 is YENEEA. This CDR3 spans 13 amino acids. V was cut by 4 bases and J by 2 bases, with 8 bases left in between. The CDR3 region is CASSSNTNTEAFF. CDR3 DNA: TGTGCCAGCAGCTCCAACACCAACACTGAAGCTTTCTTT.

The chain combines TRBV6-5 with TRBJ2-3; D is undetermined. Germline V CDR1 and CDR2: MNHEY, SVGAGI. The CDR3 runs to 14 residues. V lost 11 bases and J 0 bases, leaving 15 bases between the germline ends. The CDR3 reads CAARPGFSTDTQYF. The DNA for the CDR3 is TGTGCCGCCCGTCCAGGCTTTAGCACAGATACGCAGTATTTT.

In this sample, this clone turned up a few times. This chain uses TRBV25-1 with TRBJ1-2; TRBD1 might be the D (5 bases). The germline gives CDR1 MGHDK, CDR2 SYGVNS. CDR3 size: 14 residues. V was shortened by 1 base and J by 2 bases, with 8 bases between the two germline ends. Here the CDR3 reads CASSEFGGNYGYTF. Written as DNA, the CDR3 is TGTGCCAGCAGTGAATTTGGGGGGAACTATGGCTACACCTTC.

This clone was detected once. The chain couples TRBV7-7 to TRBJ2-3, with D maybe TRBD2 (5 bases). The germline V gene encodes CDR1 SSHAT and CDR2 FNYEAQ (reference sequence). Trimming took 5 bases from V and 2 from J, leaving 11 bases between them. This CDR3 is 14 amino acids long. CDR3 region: CASSRSENTDTQYF. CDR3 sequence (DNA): TGTGCCAGCAGCCGTAGCGAGAACACAGATACGCAGTATTTT. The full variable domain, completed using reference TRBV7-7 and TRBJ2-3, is GAGVSQSPRYKVTKRGQDVTLRCDPISSHATLYWYQQALGQGPEFLTYFNYEAQPDKSGLPSDRFSAERPEGSISTLTIQRTEQRDSAMYRCASSRSENTDTQYFGPGTRLTVL.

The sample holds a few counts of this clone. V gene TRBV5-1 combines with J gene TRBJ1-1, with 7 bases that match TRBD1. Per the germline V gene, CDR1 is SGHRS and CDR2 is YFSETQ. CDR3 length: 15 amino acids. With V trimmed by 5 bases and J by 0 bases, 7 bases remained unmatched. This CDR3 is CASSEGAFLNTEAFF. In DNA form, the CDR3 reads TGCGCCAGCAGTGAGGGGGCGTTTTTGAACACTGAAGCTTTCTTT.

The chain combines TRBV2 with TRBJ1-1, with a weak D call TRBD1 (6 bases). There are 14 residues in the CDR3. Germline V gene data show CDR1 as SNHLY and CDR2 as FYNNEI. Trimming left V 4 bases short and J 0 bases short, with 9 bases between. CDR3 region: CASSGTAMNTEAFF. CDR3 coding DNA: TGTGCCAGCAGTGGGACAGCAATGAACACTGAAGCTTTCTTT. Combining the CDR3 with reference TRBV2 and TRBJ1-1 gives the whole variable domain EPEVTQTPSHQVTQMGQEVILRCVPISNHLYFYWYRQILGQKVEFLVSFYNNEISEKSEIFDDQFSVERPDGSNFTLKIRSTKLEDSAMYFCASSGTAMNTEAFFGQGTRLTVV.

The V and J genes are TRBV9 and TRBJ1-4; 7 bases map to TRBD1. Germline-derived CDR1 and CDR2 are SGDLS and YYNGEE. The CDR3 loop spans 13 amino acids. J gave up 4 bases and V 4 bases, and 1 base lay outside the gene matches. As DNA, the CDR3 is TGTGCCAGCAGCCGGGACAGTAATGAAAAACTGTTTTTT. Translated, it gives CASSRDSNEKLFF.

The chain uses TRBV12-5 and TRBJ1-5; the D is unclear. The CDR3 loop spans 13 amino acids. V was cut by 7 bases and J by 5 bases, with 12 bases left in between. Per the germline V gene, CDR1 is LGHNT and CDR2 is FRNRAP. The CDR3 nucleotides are TGTGCTAGTGTGGAGTCGAACTATCAGCCCCAGCATTTT. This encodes CASVESNYQPQHF. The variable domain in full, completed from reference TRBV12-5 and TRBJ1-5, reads DARVTQTPRHKVTEMGQEVTMRCQPILGHNTVFWYRQTMMQGLELLAYFRNRAPLDDSGMPKDRFSAEMPDATLATLKIQPSEPRDSAVYFCASVESNYQPQHFGDGTRLSIL.

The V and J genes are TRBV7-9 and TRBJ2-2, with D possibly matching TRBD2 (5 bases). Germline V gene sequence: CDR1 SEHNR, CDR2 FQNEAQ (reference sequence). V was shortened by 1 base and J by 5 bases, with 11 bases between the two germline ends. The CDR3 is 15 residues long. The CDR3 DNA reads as TGTGCCAGCAGCTTAGGGACTTTAGGTACCGGGGAGCTGTTTTTT. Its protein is CASSLGTLGTGELFF.

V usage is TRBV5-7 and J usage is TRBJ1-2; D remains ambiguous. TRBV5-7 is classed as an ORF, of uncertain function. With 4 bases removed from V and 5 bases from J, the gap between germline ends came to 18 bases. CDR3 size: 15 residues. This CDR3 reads CASSLGGKVRYGYTF. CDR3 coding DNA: TGTGCCAGCAGCCTAGGCGGTAAGGTACGGTATGGCTACACCTTC.

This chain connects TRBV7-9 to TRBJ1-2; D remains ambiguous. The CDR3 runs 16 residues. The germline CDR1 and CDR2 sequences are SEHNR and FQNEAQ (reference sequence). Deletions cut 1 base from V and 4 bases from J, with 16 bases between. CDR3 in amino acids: CASSLVLRGGGYGYTF. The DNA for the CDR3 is TGTGCCAGCAGCTTAGTACTTCGGGGAGGTGGCTATGGCTACACCTTC.

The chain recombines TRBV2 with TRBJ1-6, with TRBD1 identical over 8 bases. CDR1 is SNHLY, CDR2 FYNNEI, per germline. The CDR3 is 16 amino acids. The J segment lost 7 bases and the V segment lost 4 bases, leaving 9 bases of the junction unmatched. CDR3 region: CASSGRQGNPNSPLHF. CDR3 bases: TGTGCCAGCAGTGGGCGACAGGGGAATCCCAATTCACCCCTCCACTTT.

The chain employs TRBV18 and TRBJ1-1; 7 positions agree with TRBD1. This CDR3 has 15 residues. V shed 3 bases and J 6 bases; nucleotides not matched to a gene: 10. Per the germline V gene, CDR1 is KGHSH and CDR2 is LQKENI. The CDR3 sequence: CASSPYTTGLSEAFF. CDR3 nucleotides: TGTGCCAGCTCACCTTACACGACAGGGCTATCTGAAGCTTTCTTT.

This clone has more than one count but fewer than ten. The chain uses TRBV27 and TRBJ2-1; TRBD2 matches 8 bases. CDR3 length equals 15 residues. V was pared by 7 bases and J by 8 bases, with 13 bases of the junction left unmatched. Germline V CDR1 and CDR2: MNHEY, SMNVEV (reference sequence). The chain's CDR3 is CASTGRLAGSDEQFF. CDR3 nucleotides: TGTGCCAGCACCGGCAGGCTAGCGGGTAGCGATGAGCAGTTCTTC.

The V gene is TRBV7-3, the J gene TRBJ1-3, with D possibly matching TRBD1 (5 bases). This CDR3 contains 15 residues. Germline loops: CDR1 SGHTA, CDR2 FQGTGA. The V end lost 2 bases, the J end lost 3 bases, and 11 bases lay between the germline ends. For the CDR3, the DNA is TGTGCCAGCAGCTTACAGGGAAATGGTGGAAACACCATATATTTT. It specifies CASSLQGNGGNTIYF.

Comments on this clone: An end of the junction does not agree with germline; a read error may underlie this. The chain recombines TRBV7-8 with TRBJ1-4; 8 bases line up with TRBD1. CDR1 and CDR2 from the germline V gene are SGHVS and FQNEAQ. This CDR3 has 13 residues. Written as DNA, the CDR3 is TGTGCCAGCAGCCCCCGGACAGGGCTCGCACGGACTTTT. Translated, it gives CASSPRTGLARTF.

In DNA, the CDR3 is TGTGCCAGCAGTGGGCACAATGAGCAGTTCTTC. Protein product: CASSGHNEQFF. This chain connects TRBV6-2 or TRBV6-3 to TRBJ2-1; no reliable D call. The CDR3 extends over 11 amino acids. Germline V gene sequence: CDR1 MNHEY, CDR2 SVGEGT. V shed 5 bases and J shed 5 bases, with 4 bases lying between them.